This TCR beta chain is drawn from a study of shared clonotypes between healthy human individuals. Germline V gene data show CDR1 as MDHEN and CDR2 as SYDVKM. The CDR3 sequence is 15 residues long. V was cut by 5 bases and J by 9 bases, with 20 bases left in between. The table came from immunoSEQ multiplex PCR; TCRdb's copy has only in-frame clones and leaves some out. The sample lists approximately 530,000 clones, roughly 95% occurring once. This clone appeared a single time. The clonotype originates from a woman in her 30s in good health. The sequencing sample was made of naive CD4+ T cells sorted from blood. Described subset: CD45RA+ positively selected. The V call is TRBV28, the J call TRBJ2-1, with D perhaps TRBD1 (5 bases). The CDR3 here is CASSPGRAGAIEQFF. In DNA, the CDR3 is TGTGCCAGCAGTCCAGGCAGGGCTGGGGCAATTGAGCAGTTCTTC.